Below, 21 T cell receptor beta chains from the same sample are listed, as sequenced in a study of metastatic and nonmetastatic thyroid tumors. Before thyroid surgery, none of the patients had received any treatment. Using MiXCR, TCRdb reanalyzed the PCR reads. The sample holds 10,000 to 13,000 clones; approximately 30% are singletons and the top ten take roughly a tenth. What was sequenced was tumor tissue. The receptors shown here come from a male donor with papillary thyroid cancer or a benign thyroid nodule (not recorded which). Some clones in this sample may be carry-over from other donors' samples.

By its share, this clone is medium-sized. The chain recombines TRBV6-4 with TRBJ2-1; TRBD2 matches 14 bases. The germline CDR1 and CDR2 sequences are MRHNA and SNTAGT. The CDR3 covers 20 residues. V lost 0 bases and J lost 1; bases outside the gene matches: 8. CDR3 bases: TGTGCCAGCAGTGACTCGATGGGGACTAGCGGGAGAGAGTCCTACAATGAGCAGTTCTTC. As protein: CASSDSMGTSGRESYNEQFF.

The V gene is TRBV6-4, the J gene TRBJ2-2; the D gene is possibly TRBD2 (5 bases). The germline V and J ends were trimmed by 4 bases and 4 bases, with 7 bases remaining between them. The CDR3 contains 13 residues. CDR1 is MRHNA and CDR2 is SNTAGT in the germline V gene. For the CDR3, the DNA is TGTGCCAGCAGTGGGGGAGCCACCGGGGAGCTGTTTTTT. Its translation: CASSGGATGELFF.

The J gene is TRBJ2-3, the V gene TRBV20-1, with TRBD2 matching over 9 bases. Germline-derived CDR1 and CDR2 are DFQATT and SNEGSKA (reference sequence). The CDR3 runs 13 residues. Trimming cost V 5 bases and J 6 bases; bases outside gene matches: 6. The chain's CDR3 is CSALSGSRDTQYF. The CDR3 DNA follows: TGCAGTGCTCTTAGCGGGAGCAGGGATACGCAGTATTTT.

The chain carries TRBV28 and TRBJ2-7; possible D gene TRBD1, 6 bases. V lost 9 bases, J lost 0 bases, and 18 bases lay in between. Germline CDR1 and CDR2: MDHEN and SYDVKM. This CDR3 is built from 15 residues. The CDR3 spells CASSPPTGSSYEQYF. CDR3 nucleotide sequence: TGTGCCAGTAGTCCCCCCACAGGGAGCTCCTACGAGCAGTACTTC.

This clone was observed a handful of times. This chain links TRBV15 with TRBJ2-2; no definite D call. Trimming removed 1 base from V and 0 bases from J, with 3 bases in between. Germline lookup yields CDR1 LNHNV and CDR2 YYDKDF (reference sequence). The CDR3 extends over 14 amino acids. The CDR3 sequence is CATSRVSNTGELFF. The DNA of the CDR3 is TGTGCCACCAGCAGAGTCTCGAACACCGGGGAGCTGTTTTTT.

The J gene is TRBJ1-2, the V gene TRBV6-5; possibly TRBD1 for D (5 bases). The CDR3 runs to 15 residues. Germline lookup yields CDR1 MNHEY and CDR2 SVGAGI. The V gene lost 2 bases and the J gene lost 4 bases, with 14 bases spanning the gap. In DNA, the CDR3 is TGTGCCAGCAGTTACGAGGGGACTCGCCCCTATGGCTACACCTTC. Translated, it gives CASSYEGTRPYGYTF.

CDR3 residues: CASSRPINEQFF. CDR3 in DNA: TGTGCCAGCAGTCGCCCTATCAATGAGCAGTTCTTC. The chain carries TRBV28 and TRBJ2-1; no clear D gene. The CDR3 covers 12 residues. CDR1 is MDHEN, CDR2 SYDVKM, per germline. The V gene lost 5 bases and the J gene lost 6 bases, with 8 bases spanning the gap.

The V call is TRBV14, the J call TRBJ2-1; 8 bases line up with TRBD2. The CDR3 is 17 residues long. V trimming: 5 bases; J trimming: 1 base; junction bases outside the gene matches: 10. Germline V gives CDR1 SGHDN, CDR2 FVKESK. CDR3 loop: CASSGLGSGTSYNEQFF. The CDR3 DNA follows: TGTGCCAGCAGCGGTTTAGGTAGCGGGACTTCCTACAATGAGCAGTTCTTC. Together with reference TRBV14 and TRBJ2-1, the CDR3 gives the full variable domain: EAGVTQFPSHSVIEKGQTVTLRCDPISGHDNLYWYRRVMGKEIKFLLHFVKESKQDESGMPNNRFLAERTGGTYSTLKVQPAELEDSGVYFCASSGLGSGTSYNEQFFGPGTRLTVL.

This clone has a handful of counts. The CDR3 spells CASNTFLVAGGFDTQYF. CDR3 sequence (DNA): TGTGCCAGCAACACTTTTCTTGTAGCGGGGGGATTTGATACGCAGTATTTT. This rearrangement joins TRBV6-5 to TRBJ2-3, with TRBD2 matching 10 bases. CDR3 length equals 17 residues. Germline values: CDR1 MNHEY, CDR2 SVGAGI. After removal of 7 bases from V and 6 bases from J, the junction contained 16 bases not matched to a gene.

The rearrangement links TRBV11-2 to TRBJ2-7; D unclear. The end of the DNA fits TRBJ1-6 better, so the J call may be wrong. The CDR3 consists of 14 residues. Germline V lookup: CDR1 SGHAT, CDR2 FQNNGV. The CDR3 nucleotides read TGTGCCAGCAGCTCGCGAATCTCTGATTCACCCCTCCACTTT. Protein product: CASSSRISDSPLHF.

This clone has only a few counts. The chain joins TRBV6-4 to TRBJ2-7; TRBD1 agrees at 8 bases. CDR3 length equals 13 residues. Germline V gene data show CDR1 as MRHNA and CDR2 as SNTAGT. Trimming cost V 6 bases and J 7 bases; bases outside gene matches: 8. The CDR3: CASRTDRDREQYF. The CDR3 DNA sequence: TGTGCCAGCAGAACGGACAGGGACAGGGAGCAGTACTTC.

This chain connects TRBV20-1 to TRBJ1-2; 7 nucleotides line up with TRBD1. This CDR3 region has 13 residues. Germline CDR1 is DFQATT and CDR2 is SNEGSKA (reference sequence). Trimming at V came to 1 base and at J to 7 bases, leaving 6 bases not matched to a gene. CDR3 protein: CSARVGGAGGYTF. In DNA form, the CDR3 reads TGCAGTGCTAGAGTAGGGGGCGCCGGTGGCTACACCTTC.

By its share, this clone is medium-sized. This chain links TRBV9 with TRBJ2-1; TRBD2 aligns across 7 bases. CDR1 and CDR2 from the germline V gene are SGDLS and YYNGEE. V lost 0 bases to trimming and J lost 4 bases; unmatched junction nucleotides: 4. The CDR3 runs to 15 residues. The CDR3: CASSVGGRAYNEQFF. In DNA form, the CDR3 reads TGTGCCAGCAGCGTAGGCGGGAGAGCGTACAATGAGCAGTTCTTC.

This clone is labeled as medium-sized. The rearrangement uses TRBV12-3 or TRBV12-4 and TRBJ2-1; the match to TRBD1 covers 7 bases. The CDR3 covers 13 residues. Trimming at V came to 10 bases and at J to 5 bases, leaving 8 bases not matched to a gene. For the CDR3, the DNA is TGTGCCATCACCCGACAGGGACACAATGAGCAGTTCTTC. It specifies CAITRQGHNEQFF.

The CDR3 here is CASSPGTTGQGEKLFF. The DNA of the CDR3 is TGTGCCAGCAGCCCGGGGACCACAGGGCAGGGAGAAAAACTGTTTTTT. The chain uses TRBV5-5 and TRBJ1-4; D possibly corresponds to TRBD1 (6 bases). Trimming removed 4 bases from V and 8 bases from J, with 21 bases in between. Germline V lookup: CDR1 SGHKS, CDR2 YYEKEE (reference sequence). The CDR3 length is 16 residues.

At least ten counts were recorded for this clone. V and J are TRBV20-1 and TRBJ2-5, with 8 bases identical to TRBD1. This CDR3 spans 17 amino acids. Germline loops: CDR1 DFQATT, CDR2 SNEGSKA (reference sequence). Unmatched junction bases numbered 13, after V lost 3 bases and J lost 1 base. The CDR3 loop reads CSARSIRQGLLQETQYF. In DNA form, the CDR3 reads TGCAGTGCTAGGTCAATTCGACAGGGGCTACTCCAAGAGACCCAGTACTTC.

Judged by abundance, this clone is medium-sized. This rearrangement joins TRBV6-2 or TRBV6-3 to TRBJ2-1, with 8 bases that match TRBD2. The V segment lost 7 bases and the J segment 1 base; nucleotides outside the gene matches: 6. CDR1 and CDR2 from the germline V gene are MNHEY and SVGEGT. The CDR3 is 15 residues long. The CDR3 DNA sequence: TGTGCCAGCAATCTAGCGGGTCTATCCTACAATGAGCAGTTCTTC. Translating it yields CASNLAGLSYNEQFF.

V usage is TRBV7-9 and J usage is TRBJ1-6; D is uncertain. Between the trimmed V and J ends, which lost 1 base and 7 bases, there was a span of 5 bases. Germline V gene lookup returns CDR1 SEHNR and CDR2 FQNEAQ (reference sequence). This CDR3 region has 13 residues. DNA of the CDR3: TGTGCCAGCAGCTTAGAGTCCAATTCACCCCTCCACTTT. It codes for CASSLESNSPLHF.

The chain combines TRBV20-1 with TRBJ2-7; D is unresolved. The CDR3 extends over 10 amino acids. V was shortened by 5 bases and J by 5 bases, with 7 bases between the two germline ends. Germline loops: CDR1 DFQATT, CDR2 SNEGSKA (reference sequence). The CDR3 DNA reads TGCAGTGCTGTCTTGGACGAGCAGTACGTC. Its protein product is CSAVLDEQYV.

The chain recombines TRBV19 with TRBJ1-6, with D maybe TRBD1 (5 bases). CDR3 size: 13 residues. The germline CDR1 and CDR2 sequences are LNHDA and SQIVND (reference sequence). Trimming took 7 bases from V and 11 from J, leaving 15 bases between them. CDR3 sequence reads: CASTGAGVAPLHF. CDR3 bases: TGTGCCAGTACCGGGGCAGGTGTCGCACCCCTCCACTTT.

This clone was seen only a few times. The chain combines TRBV12-3 or TRBV12-4 with TRBJ2-6; D is ambiguous. The CDR3 sequence is 15 residues long. V dropped 6 bases and J dropped 0 bases, with 9 bases sitting between them. DNA of the CDR3: TGTGCCAGCAGCTATCGGCGCTCTGGGGCCAACGTCCTGACTTTC. Translating gives CASSYRRSGANVLTF.